The 10 T cell receptor beta chains reported below all come from one sample, sequenced in a study of blood T cell repertoires in COVID-19. Clones were sequenced by immunoSEQ multiplex PCR, and TCRdb holds only the in-frame ones, with some missing. The sample includes over 300,000 clones, roughly nine tenths of them seen just once. The sequenced sample was peripheral blood. These receptors came from a man aged 35-49 years with acute or convalescent COVID-19.

This chain connects TRBV19 to TRBJ2-5; tentative D call: TRBD1 (6 bases). Trimming cost V 6 bases and J 3 bases, with 23 bases left between them. From germline, CDR1 is LNHDA and CDR2 SQIVND (reference sequence). This CDR3 contains 17 residues. The CDR3 nucleotides are TGTGCCAGTAGCTTTACAGGGAGAGCGGCCCGGAAAGAGACCCAGTACTTC. This translates into CASSFTGRAARKETQYF.

The V and J genes are TRBV5-1 and TRBJ2-1; 8 nucleotides line up with TRBD2. The CDR3 is made up of 17 amino acids. The V gene end was trimmed by 1 base and the J gene end by 6 bases; junction bases not matched to a gene: 12. CDR1 is SGHRS and CDR2 is YFSETQ in the germline V gene. The CDR3 sequence: CASSLRIPGGPGNEQFF. As DNA, the CDR3 is TGCGCCAGCAGCTTGAGGATACCGGGAGGGCCGGGCAATGAGCAGTTCTTC.

The chain links TRBV28 to TRBJ1-1, with a possible D match to TRBD1 (6 bases). The germline gives CDR1 MDHEN, CDR2 SYDVKM. V lost 6 bases and J 2 bases, leaving 13 bases between the germline ends. This CDR3 spans 14 amino acids. This CDR3 is CASSKTGGNTEAFF. Here the CDR3 DNA reads TGTGCCAGCAGCAAGACAGGCGGTAACACTGAAGCTTTCTTT. Combining the CDR3 with reference TRBV28 and TRBJ1-1 gives the whole variable domain DVKVTQSSRYLVKRTGEKVFLECVQDMDHENMFWYRQDPGLGLRLIYFSYDVKMKEKGDIPEGYSVSREKKERFSLILESASTNQTSMYLCASSKTGGNTEAFFGQGTRLTVV.

In its sample, this clone was seen a few times. The chain joins TRBV4-3 to TRBJ1-2, with 7 bases that match TRBD1. This CDR3 region has 14 residues. The germline CDR1 and CDR2 sequences are LGHNA and YSLEER. Trimming removed 2 bases from V and 7 bases from J; junction bases left unmatched: 7. The CDR3: CASSQLTGSAGYTF. CDR3 sequence (DNA): TGCGCCAGCAGCCAACTGACAGGGTCAGCTGGCTACACCTTC.

CDR3: CASSPWGGDSNQPQHF. The CDR3, as DNA: TGTGCCAGCAGCCCCTGGGGGGGGGATAGCAATCAGCCCCAGCATTTT. The chain links TRBV27 to TRBJ1-5; perhaps TRBD1 as D (5 bases). The germline V and J ends were trimmed by 6 bases and 0 bases, with 15 bases remaining between them. The CDR3 is made up of 16 amino acids. Looked up from germline, CDR1 is MNHEY and CDR2 is SMNVEV (reference sequence).

The CDR3 protein is CASSQLSGNTIYF. Here the CDR3 DNA reads TGTGCCAGCAGCCAACTCTCTGGAAACACCATATATTTT. The chain uses TRBV4-2 and TRBJ1-3; D remains ambiguous. Germline V gene lookup returns CDR1 LGHNA and CDR2 YNFKEQ. V dropped 2 bases and J dropped 0 bases, with 2 bases sitting between them. This CDR3 comprises 13 residues.

This chain uses TRBV2 with TRBJ1-2; D is unclear. The CDR3 is 12 residues long. Between the trimmed V and J ends, which lost 9 bases and 4 bases, there was a span of 12 bases. The germline V gene has CDR1 SNHLY and CDR2 FYNNEI. CDR3 protein: CARRGSGYGYTF. The CDR3 DNA reads TGTGCCAGGCGGGGATCGGGCTATGGCTACACCTTC.

V is TRBV9 and J is TRBJ1-4; TRBD1 might be the D (5 bases). The CDR3 extends over 15 amino acids. CDR1 and CDR2 (germline): SGDLS, YYNGEE. Trimming took off 4 bases at V and 2 bases at J, with 12 bases between the two ends. The CDR3 is CASSPMGGTNEKLFF. CDR3 in DNA: TGTGCCAGCAGCCCTATGGGGGGGACTAATGAAAAACTGTTTTTT.

The chain combines TRBV5-1 with TRBJ1-5; TRBD1 matches 7 bases. There are 12 residues in the CDR3. In germline, CDR1 is SGHRS, CDR2 YFSETQ. The V and J ends lost 3 bases and 12 bases, in that order; junction bases with no gene match: 6. The CDR3, as DNA: TGCGCCAGCAGCTCGGCGGACAGGATCCAGCATTTT. This codes for CASSSADRIQHF.

This clone was seen just once. The chain combines TRBV9 with TRBJ1-1; 9 nucleotides line up with TRBD1. Germline CDR1 and CDR2: SGDLS and YYNGEE. With 3 bases clipped from V and 5 bases from J, the junction kept 5 bases outside the gene matches. The CDR3 spans 14 residues. CDR3 DNA: TGTGCCAGCAGCGAGGGACAGGGTGGGACTGAAGCTTTCTTT. Its protein is CASSEGQGGTEAFF. The full variable domain, with the rest looked up from reference TRBV9 and TRBJ1-1, is DSGVTQTPKHLITATGQRVTLRCSPRSGDLSVYWYQQSLDQGLQFLIQYYNGEERAKGNILERFSAQQFPDLHSELNLSSLELGDSALYFCASSEGQGGTEAFFGQGTRLTVV.